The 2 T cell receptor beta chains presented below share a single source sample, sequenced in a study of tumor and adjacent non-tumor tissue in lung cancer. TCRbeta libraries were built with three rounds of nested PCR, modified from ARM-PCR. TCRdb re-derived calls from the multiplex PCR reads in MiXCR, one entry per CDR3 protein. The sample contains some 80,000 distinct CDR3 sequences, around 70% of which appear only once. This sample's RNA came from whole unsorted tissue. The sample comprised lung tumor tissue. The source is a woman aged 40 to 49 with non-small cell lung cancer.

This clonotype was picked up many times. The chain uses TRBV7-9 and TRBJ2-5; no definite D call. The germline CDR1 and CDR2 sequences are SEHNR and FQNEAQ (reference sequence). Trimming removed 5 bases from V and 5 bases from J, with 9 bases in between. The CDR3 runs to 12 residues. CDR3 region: CASSRREETQYF. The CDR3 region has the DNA TGTGCCAGCAGCCGGAGAGAGGAGACCCAGTACTTC. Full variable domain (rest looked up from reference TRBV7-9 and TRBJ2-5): DTGVSQNPRHKITKRGQNVTFRCDPISEHNRLYWYRQTLGQGPEFLTYFQNEAQLEKSRLLSDRFSAERPKGSFSTLEIQRTEQGDSAMYLCASSRREETQYFGPGTRLLVL.

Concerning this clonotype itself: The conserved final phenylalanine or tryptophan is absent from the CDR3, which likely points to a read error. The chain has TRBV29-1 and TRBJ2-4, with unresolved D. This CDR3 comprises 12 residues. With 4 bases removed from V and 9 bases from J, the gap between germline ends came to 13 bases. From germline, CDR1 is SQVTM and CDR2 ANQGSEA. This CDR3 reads CSVGRVEIIQYL. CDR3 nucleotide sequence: TGCAGCGTTGGTCGTGTCGAAATCATTCAGTACCTC.